Listed below are T cell receptor beta chains from one sample, sequenced in a study of OX40 agonist ivuxolimab in advanced cancers. Libraries were prepared by immunoSEQ multiplex PCR; TCRdb keeps only in-frame clonotypes and omits some of them. Counted here are about 47,000 clones, about 85% occurring once; the ten biggest clones make up approximately 22%. This specimen consisted of CD4+ or CD8+ T cells sorted from blood, obtained in a trial of the OX40 agonist ivuxolimab. The receptors shown here come from an adult with an advanced solid tumor such as melanoma, head and neck, liver or kidney cancer. Both conserved end residues are part of each CDR3.

V,CDR3
TRBV6-5,CASSYSTDNYGYTF
TRBV7-9,CASTLQDGYEQYF
TRBV7-2,CASSTRAGASGAYEQYF
TRBV27,CASSFLGQDPRGYTF
TRBV7-9,CASSLAWSSYNEQFF
TRBV30,CAWSVMANSNQPQHF
TRBV19,CASSIGGGAHTGELFF
TRBV6-5,CASSTGKEGTEAFF
TRBV7-9,CASSSNQGYEQYF
TRBV14,CASSQGLDGSEQYF
TRBV5-1,CASSLQGLASSYEQYF
TRBV27,CASSLSRDRGYNEQFF
TRBV5-4,CASSLVAGNTGELFF
TRBV6-1,CASSERSGSYGYTF
TRBV27,CASSLAGFGSYEQYF
TRBV7-8,CASSPGASYEQYF
TRBV10-2,CASSDGVLMNTEAFF
TRBV27,CASRGIAGVVEQFF
TRBV13,CASSMASGSSKYEQYF
TRBV11-2,CASSLGISGPWATQYF
TRBV27,CASSFGGGEGYTF
TRBV19,CASSRWQGRDTEAFF
TRBV27,CASRDLAGVSTDTQYF
TRBV13,CASSLGPGTTDTQYF
TRBV19,CASSPKGVLYNEQFF
TRBV9,CASSVEGGGGTEAFF
TRBV6-1,CASWTGGYSPLHF
TRBV5-4,CASRGDPSEAFF